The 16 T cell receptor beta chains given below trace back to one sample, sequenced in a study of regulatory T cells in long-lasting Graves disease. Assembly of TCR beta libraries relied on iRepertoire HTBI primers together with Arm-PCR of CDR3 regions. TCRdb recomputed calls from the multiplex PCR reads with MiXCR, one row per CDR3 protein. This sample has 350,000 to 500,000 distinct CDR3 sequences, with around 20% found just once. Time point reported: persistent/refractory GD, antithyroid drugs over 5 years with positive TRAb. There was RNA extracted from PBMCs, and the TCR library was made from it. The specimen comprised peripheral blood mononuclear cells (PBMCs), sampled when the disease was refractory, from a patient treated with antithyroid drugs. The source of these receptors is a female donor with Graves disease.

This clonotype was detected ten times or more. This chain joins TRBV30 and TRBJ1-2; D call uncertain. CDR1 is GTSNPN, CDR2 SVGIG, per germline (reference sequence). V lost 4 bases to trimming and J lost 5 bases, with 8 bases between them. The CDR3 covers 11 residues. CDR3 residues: CAWKDGYGYTF. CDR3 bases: TGTGCCTGGAAGGACGGGTATGGCTACACCTTC. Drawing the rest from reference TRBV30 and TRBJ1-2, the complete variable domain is SQTIHQWPATLVQPVGSPLSLECTVEGTSNPNLYWYRQAAGRGLQLLFYSVGIGQISSEVPQNLSASRPQDRQFILSSKKLLLSDSGFYLCAWKDGYGYTFGSGTRLTVV.

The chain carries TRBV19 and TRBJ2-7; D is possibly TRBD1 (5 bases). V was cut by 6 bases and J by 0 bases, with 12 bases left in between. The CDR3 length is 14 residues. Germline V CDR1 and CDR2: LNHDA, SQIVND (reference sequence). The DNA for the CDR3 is TGTGCCAGTAGGGACACATTTACCTCCTACGAGCAGTACTTC. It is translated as CASRDTFTSYEQYF.

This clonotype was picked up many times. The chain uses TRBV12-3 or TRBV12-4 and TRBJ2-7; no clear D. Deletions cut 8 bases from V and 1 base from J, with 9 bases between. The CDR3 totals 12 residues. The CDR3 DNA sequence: TGTGCCAGCCAAAAGGGATCCTACGAGCAGTACTTC. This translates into CASQKGSYEQYF.

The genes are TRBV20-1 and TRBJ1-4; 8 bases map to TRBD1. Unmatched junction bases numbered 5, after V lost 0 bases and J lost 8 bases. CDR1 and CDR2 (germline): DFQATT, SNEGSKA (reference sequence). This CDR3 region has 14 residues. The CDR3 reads CSAREAGGLEKLFF. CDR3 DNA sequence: TGCAGTGCTAGAGAGGCAGGGGGCCTGGAAAAACTGTTTTTT.

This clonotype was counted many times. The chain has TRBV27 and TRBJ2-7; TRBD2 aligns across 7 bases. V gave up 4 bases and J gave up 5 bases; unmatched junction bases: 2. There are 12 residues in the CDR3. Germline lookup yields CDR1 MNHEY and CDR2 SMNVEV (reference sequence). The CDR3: CASSSRGDEQYF. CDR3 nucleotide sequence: TGTGCCAGCAGTTCCCGGGGGGACGAGCAGTACTTC.

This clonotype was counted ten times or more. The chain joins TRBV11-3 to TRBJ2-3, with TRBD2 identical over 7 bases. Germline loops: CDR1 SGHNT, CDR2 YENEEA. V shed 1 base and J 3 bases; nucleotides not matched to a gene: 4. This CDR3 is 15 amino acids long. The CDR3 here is CASSLAGLDTDTQYF. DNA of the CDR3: TGTGCCAGCAGCTTAGCTGGACTAGATACAGATACGCAGTATTTT.

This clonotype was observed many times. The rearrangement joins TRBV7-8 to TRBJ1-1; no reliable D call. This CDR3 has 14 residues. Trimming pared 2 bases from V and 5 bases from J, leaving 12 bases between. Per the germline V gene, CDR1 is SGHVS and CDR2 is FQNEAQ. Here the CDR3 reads CASSLLGAGTEAFF. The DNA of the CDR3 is TGTGCCAGCAGCTTATTGGGAGCGGGGACTGAAGCTTTCTTT.

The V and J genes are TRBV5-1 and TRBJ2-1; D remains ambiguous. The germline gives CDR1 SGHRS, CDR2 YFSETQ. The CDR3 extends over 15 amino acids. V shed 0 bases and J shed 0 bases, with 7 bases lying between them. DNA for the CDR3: TGCGCCAGCAGCTTGGTGGCCGGCTCCTACAATGAGCAGTTCTTC. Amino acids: CASSLVAGSYNEQFF. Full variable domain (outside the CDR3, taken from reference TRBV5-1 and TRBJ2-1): KAGVTQTPRYLIKTRGQQVTLSCSPISGHRSVSWYQQTPGQGLQFLFEYFSETQRNKGNFPGRFSGRQFSNSRSEMNVSTLELGDSALYLCASSLVAGSYNEQFFGPGTRLTVL.

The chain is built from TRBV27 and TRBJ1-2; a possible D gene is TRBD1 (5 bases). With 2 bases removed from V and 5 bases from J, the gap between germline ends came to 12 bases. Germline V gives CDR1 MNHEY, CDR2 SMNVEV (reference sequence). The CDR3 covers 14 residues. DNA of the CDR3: TGTGCCAGCAGTTTACGGGGGGTCTCATATGGCTACACCTTC. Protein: CASSLRGVSYGYTF.

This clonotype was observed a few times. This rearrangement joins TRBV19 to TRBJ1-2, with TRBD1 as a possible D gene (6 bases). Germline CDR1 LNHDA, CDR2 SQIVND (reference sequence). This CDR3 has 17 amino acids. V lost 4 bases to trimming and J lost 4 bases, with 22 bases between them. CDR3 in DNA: TGTGCCAGTAGTAGCAATGCCGGGACACCTGCTCTCTATGGCTACACCTTC. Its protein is CASSSNAGTPALYGYTF.

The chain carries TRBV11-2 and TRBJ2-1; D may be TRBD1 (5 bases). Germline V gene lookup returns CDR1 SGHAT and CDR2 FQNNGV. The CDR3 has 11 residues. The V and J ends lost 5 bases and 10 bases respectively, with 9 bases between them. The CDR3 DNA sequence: TGTGCCAGCAGCCCAGGGCACGAGCAGTTCTTC. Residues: CASSPGHEQFF.

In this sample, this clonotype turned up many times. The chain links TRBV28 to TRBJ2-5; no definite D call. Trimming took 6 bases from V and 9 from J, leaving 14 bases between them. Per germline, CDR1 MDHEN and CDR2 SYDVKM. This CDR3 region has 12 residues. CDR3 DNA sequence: TGTGCCAGCAGCTTAACCCAGAGACCCCAGTACTTC. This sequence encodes CASSLTQRPQYF.

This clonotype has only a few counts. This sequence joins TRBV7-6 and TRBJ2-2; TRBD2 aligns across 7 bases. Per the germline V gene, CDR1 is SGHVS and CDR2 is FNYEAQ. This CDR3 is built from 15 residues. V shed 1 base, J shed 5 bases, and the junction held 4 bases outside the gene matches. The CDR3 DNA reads TGTGCCAGCAGCTTAGGGAGGACTAGGACCGGGGAGCTGTTTTTT. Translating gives CASSLGRTRTGELFF.

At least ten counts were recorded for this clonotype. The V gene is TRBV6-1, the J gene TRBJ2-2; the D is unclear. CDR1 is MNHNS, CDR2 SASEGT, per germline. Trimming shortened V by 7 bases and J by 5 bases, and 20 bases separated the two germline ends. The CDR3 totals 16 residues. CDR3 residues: CASKWTLPLKTGELFF. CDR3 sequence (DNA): TGTGCCAGCAAATGGACCCTTCCACTTAAGACCGGGGAGCTGTTTTTT.

The DNA for the CDR3 is TGTGCCAGCAGCACTAAGAGGGTGCCCGATAATTCACCCCTCCACTTT. Protein sequence: CASSTKRVPDNSPLHF. This sequence joins TRBV13 and TRBJ1-6; D gene unclear. V was cut by 5 bases and J by 5 bases, with 16 bases left in between. From germline, CDR1 is PRHDT and CDR2 FYEKMQ (reference sequence). The CDR3 sequence is 16 residues long.

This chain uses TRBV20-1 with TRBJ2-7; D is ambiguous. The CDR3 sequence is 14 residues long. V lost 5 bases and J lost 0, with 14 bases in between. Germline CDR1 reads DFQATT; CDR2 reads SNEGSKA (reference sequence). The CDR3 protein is CSASDPLSSYEQYF. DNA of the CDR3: TGCAGTGCTTCGGACCCCCTAAGCTCCTACGAGCAGTACTTC.